These T cell receptor beta chains were read from a single sample in a study of blood T cell repertoires in COVID-19. The protocol was immunoSEQ multiplex PCR, while the TCRdb copy is restricted to in-frame clones and leaves out a portion. Here the sample spans 25,000 to 35,000 clones, around 87% being singletons. Material for sequencing was peripheral blood. The receptors come from a man in his 60s with active COVID-19. Both conserved end residues are part of each CDR3. A D gene is named only where the DNA matches it firmly. Clone size is not always given. Where it is, it says once, few, many or a class for expanded clones.

few,TRBD1,TRBV28,TRBJ1-5,16,CASSSPGRGNYQPQHF,TGTGCCAGCAGTTCCCCTGGCAGGGGGAATTATCAGCCCCAGCATTTT
-,-,TRBV7-9,TRBJ2-7,14,CASSLPGYSYEQYF,TGTGCCAGCAGCTTGCCGGGTTACTCCTACGAGCAGTACTTC
-,TRBD2,TRBV5-8,TRBJ2-7,14,CASSPTGGPYEQYF,TGTGCCAGCAGCCCGACGGGGGGACCCTACGAGCAGTACTTC
-,-,TRBV5-1,TRBJ2-2,15,CASSFVEANTGELFF,TGCGCCAGCAGCTTTGTGGAGGCGAACACCGGGGAGCTGTTTTTT
-,-,TRBV2,TRBJ1-6,11,CASTNNSPLHF,TGTGCCAGCACCAATAATTCACCCCTCCACTTT
-,-,TRBV2,TRBJ1-1,13,CANTVTGNTEAFF,TGTGCCAACACGGTGACAGGGAACACTGAAGCTTTCTTT
-,TRBD1,TRBV28,TRBJ2-7,15,CASRLTGTGSHEQYF,TGTGCCAGCAGACTCACGGGGACAGGGTCCCACGAGCAGTACTTC
once,-,TRBV6-2/TRBV6-3,TRBJ1-1,15,CASSYSGHSNTEAFF,TGTGCCAGCAGTTACTCGGGACATTCGAACACTGAAGCTTTCTTT
-,-,TRBV7-7,TRBJ2-2,14,CASSSGGPTGELFF,TGTGCTAGCAGCTCGGGGGGCCCCACCGGGGAGCTGTTTTTT
-,TRBD1,TRBV6-5,TRBJ1-2,15,CASSWPTGGVYGYTF,TGTGCCAGCAGTTGGCCTACAGGGGGCGTCTATGGCTACACCTTC
-,TRBD1,TRBV18,TRBJ2-3,14,CASSLGQEGDTQYF,TGTGCCAGCTCATTAGGACAGGAAGGGGATACGCAGTATTTT
once,TRBD2,TRBV28,TRBJ2-7,15,CASSSPSGLADEQYF,TGTGCCAGCAGCTCCCCCAGCGGACTAGCGGACGAGCAGTACTTC
-,-,TRBV3-1/TRBV3-2,TRBJ2-7,13,CASSQGGPGEQYF,TGTGCCAGCAGCCAGGGGGGGCCGGGGGAGCAGTACTTC
-,-,TRBV3-1/TRBV3-2,TRBJ1-6,16,CASSQVEEIRNSPLHF,TGTGCCAGCAGCCAAGTTGAAGAGATCCGTAATTCACCCCTCCACTTT
-,TRBD1,TRBV25-1,TRBJ1-2,11,CASRETGAYTF,TGTGCCAGCAGGGAGACAGGGGCCTACACCTTC
-,TRBD1,TRBV7-6,TRBJ2-7,13,CASSDRQGYEQYF,TGTGCCAGCAGCGACAGACAGGGCTACGAGCAGTACTTC
-,-,TRBV7-9,TRBJ1-3,15,CASSSPTVSGNTIYF,TGTGCCAGCAGCTCCCCGACAGTCTCTGGAAACACCATATATTTT
-,-,TRBV6-4,TRBJ2-3,14,CASSRNGGTDTQYF,TGTGCCAGCAGTCGAAACGGGGGCACAGATACGCAGTATTTT
-,TRBD1,TRBV7-9,TRBJ2-2,16,CASSLGTGPNTGELFF,TGTGCCAGCAGCTTAGGGACAGGACCGAACACCGGGGAGCTGTTTTTT
-,TRBD2,TRBV5-4,TRBJ2-5,15,CASSRFGGVRETQYF,TGTGCCAGCAGCCGTTTCGGGGGGGTCAGGGAGACCCAGTACTTC
-,-,TRBV29-1,TRBJ1-5,14,CSVSSQGGYQPQHF,TGCAGCGTTTCTTCACAAGGCGGTTACCAGCCCCAGCATTTT
-,-,TRBV2,TRBJ1-2,12,CASSGELGGYTF,TGTGCCAGCAGCGGGGAGCTGGGAGGCTACACCTTC
once,-,TRBV27,TRBJ1-1,14,CASSLSTVNTEAFF,TGTGCCAGCAGTTTATCAACGGTGAACACTGAAGCTTTCTTT
-,-,TRBV7-8,TRBJ1-5,18,CASSFSSITGIGNQPQHF,TGTGCCAGCAGCTTTAGCTCTATTACAGGGATCGGCAATCAGCCCCAGCATTTT
-,TRBD2,TRBV15,TRBJ2-1,13,CATRELAGGGQFF,TGTGCCACCAGGGAACTAGCGGGGGGAGGGCAGTTCTTC
-,-,TRBV28,TRBJ1-2,12,CASSLPPGGYTF,TGTGCCAGCAGCCTACCCCCGGGTGGCTACACCTTC
few,-,TRBV27,TRBJ1-5,12,CASSSQGGGQHF,TGTGCCAGCAGTTCCCAAGGAGGAGGTCAGCATTTT
-,-,TRBV4-1,TRBJ1-6,16,CASSQVGLFYNSPLHF,TGCGCCAGCAGCCAAGTGGGCCTCTTCTATAATTCACCCCTCCACTTT
-,TRBD2,TRBV7-6,TRBJ2-1,16,CASSLAASGGYNEQFF,TGTGCCAGCAGCTTAGCGGCTAGCGGGGGCTACAATGAGCAGTTCTTC
-,TRBD1,TRBV19,TRBJ2-2,16,CASSTTGTGNTGELFF,TGTGCCAGTAGTACAACCGGGACAGGGAACACCGGGGAGCTGTTTTTT
-,-,TRBV7-8,TRBJ2-5,15,CASRDSRRRRETQYF,TGTGCCAGCAGGGATAGTCGACGGAGGAGAGAGACCCAGTACTTC
once,-,TRBV28,TRBJ2-1,15,CASRGGAQVGNEQFF,TGTGCCAGCAGGGGGGGGGCACAGGTGGGCAATGAGCAGTTCTTC
-,TRBD1,TRBV27,TRBJ2-7,14,CASSTDRGGDEQYF,TGTGCCAGCAGTACCGACAGGGGAGGAGACGAGCAGTACTTC
-,TRBD1,TRBV9,TRBJ2-1,15,CASSPRDRGYNEQFF,TGTGCCAGCAGCCCTCGGGACAGGGGCTACAATGAGCAGTTCTTC
-,-,TRBV7-8,TRBJ1-1,13,CASSSSVASEAFF,TGTGCCAGCAGCTCGTCCGTGGCAAGTGAAGCTTTCTTT
few,TRBD1,TRBV19,TRBJ1-5,14,CASSIGQGDQPQHF,TGTGCCAGTAGTATAGGGCAGGGGGATCAGCCCCAGCATTTT